This is a list of T cell receptor beta chains from one sample in a study of a mutant IDH1 vaccine in newly diagnosed glioma. These receptors have no known antigen. Here immunoSEQ multiplex PCR was the method, and the copy in TCRdb shows in-frame clones only, minus some. The sample lists about 56,000 clones, around three quarters seen once, with less than 6.5% in the top ten. The sequences come from PBMCs, collected from a glioma patient whose treatment included an IDH1 peptide vaccine. These receptors were obtained from a man in his fifties or sixties with glioma. Both conserved end residues are part of each CDR3. The D gene is left open where the match is weak. Rows give clone size only sometimes, using once, few, many, or a class for an expanded clone.

j_call clone_size d_call v_call cdr3_aa cdr3_nt
TRBJ1-1 once - TRBV11-2 CASSLHRTTEAFF TGTGCCAGCAGCTTACACAGAACTACTGAAGCTTTCTTT
TRBJ1-2 - - TRBV5-1 CASSLSDRNGYTF TGCGCCAGCAGCCTATCTGACAGAAATGGCTACACCTTC
TRBJ1-1 - - TRBV4-1 CASSQEGFRHRSGTEAFF TGCGCCAGCAGCCAAGAGGGTTTTCGGCACCGGAGTGGGACTGAAGCTTTCTTT
TRBJ1-2 - TRBD1 TRBV27 CASSPGTGGYYGYTF TGTGCCAGCAGTCCCGGGACAGGGGGGTACTATGGCTACACCTTC
TRBJ1-2 - - TRBV5-1 CASSMDTLYGYTF TGCGCCAGCAGCATGGACACCCTCTATGGCTACACCTTC
TRBJ1-2 - - TRBV4-1 CASSQVVPGENYGYTF TGCGCCAGCAGCCAGGTAGTCCCCGGAGAAAACTATGGCTACACCTTC
TRBJ2-7 - - TRBV7-9 CASSLEGSLGDEQYF TGTGCCAGCAGCTTAGAAGGGTCTTTGGGCGACGAGCAGTACTTC
TRBJ1-5 - - TRBV9 CASSVEAGNQPQHF TGTGCCAGCAGCGTAGAAGCAGGGAATCAGCCCCAGCATTTT
TRBJ2-3 - TRBD2 TRBV7-2 CASSFGLANVDTQYF TGTGCCAGCAGCTTTGGACTAGCGAATGTAGATACGCAGTATTTT
TRBJ1-4 - - TRBV19 CASSATSPTNEKLFF TGTGCCAGTAGTGCGACCAGCCCAACTAATGAAAAACTGTTTTTT
TRBJ2-7 - - TRBV7-9 CASTWGGQAYEQYF TGTGCCTCGACATGGGGCGGGCAGGCGTACGAGCAGTACTTC
TRBJ2-1 - - TRBV9 CASSVEPRGSEQFF TGTGCCAGCAGCGTAGAGCCCAGGGGAAGCGAGCAGTTCTTC
TRBJ1-1 - - TRBV4-1 CASSQELGGTEAFF TGCGCCAGCAGCCAAGAACTGGGAGGGACTGAAGCTTTCTTT
TRBJ2-2 - - TRBV13 CASSRKITSTGELFF TGTGCCAGCAGCCGGAAAATAACCTCCACCGGGGAGCTGTTTTTT
TRBJ2-7 - - TRBV5-4 CASSLMDEQYF TGTGCCAGCAGCTTAATGGACGAGCAGTACTTC